This T cell receptor beta chain was sequenced for a study of Ad26.COV2.S vaccination and SARS-CoV-2 variants. Produced via immunoSEQ multiplex PCR; TCRdb's table is partial and in-frame only. The sample has over 300,000 clones; roughly 85% are singletons. The CDR3 runs to 13 residues. Trimming removed 2 bases from V and 0 bases from J, with 2 bases in between. The germline CDR1 and CDR2 sequences are MNHNS and SASEGT. The treatment was: roughly 20 received Ad26.COV2.S at low or high dose, single or two shots; 5 received placebo; per-sample allocation not given. Samples came from day 63 after the first vaccine or placebo injection.

The TCR comes from a person between 18 and 59 years old who received the Ad26.COV2.S COVID-19 vaccine or a placebo. The chain uses TRBV6-1 and TRBJ1-5, with D unresolved. Specimen: peripheral blood, collected in a trial of Ad26.COV2.S vaccine versus placebo. As DNA, the CDR3 is TGTGCCAGCAGTGAAATTAGCAATCAGCCCCAGCATTTT. Residues: CASSEISNQPQHF.